This TCR beta chain came from a study of CD8 T cells in ankylosing spondylitis. Study outcomes and limitations: The authors reported significant enrichment of disease-linked clones in matched ankylosing spondylitis synovial fluid. Several highly homologous variants made up a TCR beta motif that seemed to typify ankylosing spondylitis blood. Some motif variants were previously reported in reactive arthritis synovial fluid and blood. CD8+ cells made up the disease-linked clones, which were relatively rare in peripheral blood.

As for this clonotype: No antigen is known for it.

This CDR3 is built from 17 residues. Germline values: CDR1 SGHVS, CDR2 FNYEAQ. Between the trimmed V and J ends, which lost 2 bases and 2 bases, there was a span of 19 bases. Quantitative 5'-RACE was performed with molecular barcodes, and it yielded the TCR beta libraries. MiXCR, applied by TCRdb to the 5' RACE reads, yields one record per CDR3 protein. Among more than 600,000 distinct CDR3 sequences, around 20% were seen once, and the ten largest hold about a fifth. V gene TRBV7-6 combines with J gene TRBJ2-7, with TRBD1 as a possible D gene (5 bases). What was sequenced was blood, either unsorted or a sorted T cell fraction (not recorded which). The clonotype originates from a male donor with ankylosing spondylitis. CDR3 nucleotide sequence: TGTGCCAGCAGCTTAAGTTCTGCAGGGCCCGGAGCCTACGAGCAGTACTTC. Translated: CASSLSSAGPGAYEQYF.